This passage covers 15 T cell receptor beta chains from one sample sequenced in a study of T cells after posttransplantation cyclophosphamide. TCRdb's copy holds only in-frame clones and misses some; the assay was immunoSEQ multiplex PCR. Altogether 25,000 to 35,000 clones were found in the sample, and no singletons occur. Sequencing was done on a sample of PBMCs. The receptor set was obtained from a woman in her sixties or seventies in good health, CMV-negative, and a related stem cell transplant donor.

In this sample, this clone turned up a few times. The chain is built from TRBV28 and TRBJ1-1, with 12 bases aligning to TRBD1. From germline, CDR1 is MDHEN and CDR2 SYDVKM. The CDR3 runs 16 residues. V lost 5 bases, J lost 1 base, and 5 bases stayed unmatched. The CDR3 nucleotides read TGTGCCAGCAGTACCGGGACAGGGGGCAAGAACACTGAAGCTTTCTTT. This encodes CASSTGTGGKNTEAFF.

This clone was seen repeatedly, ten times or more. The gene calls are TRBV5-8 and TRBJ2-1; 11 nucleotides match TRBD1. The V and J ends lost 5 bases and 5 bases, in that order; junction bases with no gene match: 9. This CDR3 spans 16 amino acids. Germline values: CDR1 SGHTS, CDR2 YDEGEE. The CDR3 region is CASRPGGTGGNNEQFF. For the CDR3, the DNA is TGTGCCAGCAGACCAGGCGGGACAGGGGGTAACAATGAGCAGTTCTTC.

This clone occurred many times. The chain is built from TRBV9 and TRBJ2-5; TRBD1 matches at 8 bases. CDR1 SGDLS and CDR2 YYNGEE come from the germline V gene. This CDR3 has 16 residues. Trimming cost V 3 bases and J 4 bases; bases outside gene matches: 11. CDR3 nucleotides: TGTGCCAGCAGCGCCCGTACAGGGGGAGAGAGAGAGACCCAGTACTTC. It codes for CASSARTGGERETQYF. Full variable domain (rest looked up from reference TRBV9 and TRBJ2-5): DSGVTQTPKHLITATGQRVTLRCSPRSGDLSVYWYQQSLDQGLQFLIQYYNGEERAKGNILERFSAQQFPDLHSELNLSSLELGDSALYFCASSARTGGERETQYFGPGTRLLVL.

This clone was recorded many times. The chain uses TRBV5-1 and TRBJ2-2; 14 nucleotides align to TRBD2. With 4 bases clipped from V and 7 bases from J, the junction kept 6 bases outside the gene matches. From germline, CDR1 is SGHRS and CDR2 YFSETQ. The CDR3 is made up of 16 amino acids. CDR3 in amino acids: CASSPGLAGVGGELFF. Written as DNA, the CDR3 is TGCGCCAGCAGCCCGGGACTAGCGGGAGTTGGCGGGGAGCTGTTTTTT.

The V call is TRBV9, the J call TRBJ2-6, with TRBD2 matching 7 bases. J lost 1 base, V lost 7 bases, and 14 bases had no gene match. This CDR3 has 18 amino acids. Germline values: CDR1 SGDLS, CDR2 YYNGEE. In nucleotides, the CDR3 is TGTGCCAGCGGCGCATCGCGCGGGGGACTATCTGGGGCCAACGTCCTGACTTTC. This codes for CASGASRGGLSGANVLTF.

This clone was counted at least ten times. The chain uses TRBV6-5 and TRBJ1-5, with 8 bases aligning to TRBD1. V shed 10 bases and J 6 bases; nucleotides not matched to a gene: 8. Germline V CDR1 and CDR2: MNHEY, SVGAGI. The CDR3 is 13 residues long. The CDR3 here is CATSGGTGQPQHF. CDR3 nucleotides: TGTGCCACCTCAGGGGGCACAGGTCAGCCCCAGCATTTT.

This clone was picked up many times. The CDR3 protein is CASSRTGEAFF. The CDR3 region has the DNA TGTGCCAGCAGCCGGACAGGTGAAGCTTTCTTT. The rearrangement uses TRBV7-9 and TRBJ1-1; 7 positions match TRBD1. The CDR3 length is 11 residues. Germline V lookup: CDR1 SEHNR, CDR2 FQNEAQ (reference sequence). The ends lost 5 bases at V and 7 bases at J; junction bases unmatched: 1.

This clone was seen repeatedly, ten times or more. The V and J genes are TRBV19 and TRBJ2-1, with D hard to call. Between the trimmed V and J ends, which lost 3 bases and 10 bases, there was a span of 7 bases. CDR3 length equals 11 residues. The germline V gene has CDR1 LNHDA and CDR2 SQIVND (reference sequence). The CDR3 DNA reads TGTGCCAGTAGTATCAGAAACGAGCAGTTCTTC. Protein sequence: CASSIRNEQFF.

In this sample, this clone turned up a few times. The chain carries TRBV5-1 and TRBJ1-6; TRBD1 is a possible D gene (5 bases). The V end lost 5 bases, the J end lost 7 bases, and 16 bases lay between the germline ends. Germline assignment: CDR1 SGHRS and CDR2 YFSETQ. This CDR3 spans 15 amino acids. CDR3 DNA: TGCGCCAGCAGTAGCGGGGGATCATCGAATTCACCCCTCCACTTT. This gives the protein CASSSGGSSNSPLHF.

This clone was recorded at least ten times. The chain joins TRBV7-2 to TRBJ2-7; 8 bases are a match to TRBD2. The CDR3 is 14 residues long. In germline, CDR1 is SGHTA, CDR2 FQGNSA. Germline trimming cut 3 bases from V and 7 bases from J; bases unmatched to any gene: 8. The CDR3 DNA reads TGTGCCAGCAGCTTTCTCGCGGGGGGTGGGGAGCAGTACTTC. It yields the protein CASSFLAGGGEQYF.

This clone was recorded many times. The genes are TRBV5-4 and TRBJ2-7; 14 positions match TRBD2. Unmatched junction bases numbered 9, after V lost 4 bases and J lost 6 bases. The germline V gene has CDR1 SGHNT and CDR2 YYREEE (reference sequence). The length of the CDR3 is 16 residues. The CDR3 spells CASSGYGLAGGGEQYF. The CDR3 DNA sequence: TGTGCCAGCAGCGGGTACGGACTAGCGGGAGGAGGCGAGCAGTACTTC.

The chain links TRBV29-1 to TRBJ2-3, with 13 bases aligning to TRBD2. The CDR3 length is 15 residues. The junction had 10 bases not matched to a gene; V was cut back by 7 bases and J by 6 bases. Per germline, CDR1 SQVTM and CDR2 ANQGSEA. The CDR3 DNA follows: TGCAGCGAGGGACTAGCGGGATCGTCGCCCGATACGCAGTATTTT. It codes for CSEGLAGSSPDTQYF.

The table lists this clone with many counts. The rearrangement links TRBV28 to TRBJ2-7; 7 bases are a match to TRBD1. Germline CDR1 and CDR2: MDHEN and SYDVKM. CDR3 length: 15 amino acids. V shed 2 bases and J 3 bases; nucleotides not matched to a gene: 7. The CDR3 spells CASSLSATGRYEQYF. CDR3 nucleotide sequence: TGTGCCAGCAGTTTAAGTGCGACAGGGCGCTACGAGCAGTACTTC.

This clone came up many times. The rearrangement links TRBV6-5 to TRBJ1-2; D is possibly TRBD1 (5 bases). CDR3 length: 11 amino acids. Germline assignment: CDR1 MNHEY and CDR2 SVGAGI. The V and J ends lost 2 bases and 7 bases respectively, with 5 bases between them. CDR3 amino acids: CASSYQGGYTF. The DNA for the CDR3 is TGTGCCAGCAGTTACCAGGGTGGCTACACCTTC.

In its sample, this clone was seen many times. This rearrangement joins TRBV6-2 or TRBV6-3 to TRBJ1-6; 7 bases map to TRBD1. After removal of 0 bases from V and 6 bases from J, the junction contained 8 bases not matched to a gene. The germline CDR1 and CDR2 sequences are MNHEY and SVGEGT. This CDR3 has 17 amino acids. CDR3 region: CASSYSTGSTLNSPLHF. The DNA for the CDR3 is TGTGCCAGCAGTTACTCGACAGGGAGCACCCTTAATTCACCCCTCCACTTT.